Presented here are 6 T cell receptor beta chains from one specimen sequenced in a study of cytomegalovirus exposure and HLA in healthy donors. Researchers ran the PCR with 60 Vbeta and 13 Jbeta primers. Profiled with immunoSEQ multiplex PCR; TCRdb holds only in-frame clones, not every one. The repertoire has some 150,000 clones, approximately 79% of them found once; the top ten carry over 1.2%. Sequencing was carried out using PBMCs. These receptor sequences come from a man in his sixties in good health and CMV-seronegative.

The genes are TRBV9 and TRBJ2-5; 8 nucleotides line up with TRBD1. Germline CDR1 SGDLS, CDR2 YYNGEE. The junction had 4 bases not matched to a gene; V was cut back by 3 bases and J by 0 bases. The CDR3 sequence is 15 residues long. The DNA of the CDR3 is TGTGCCAGCAGCGGGGGGGACAGGTACCAAGAGACCCAGTACTTC. Amino acid sequence: CASSGGDRYQETQYF. Looking up the rest from reference TRBV9 and TRBJ2-5 gives the full variable domain: DSGVTQTPKHLITATGQRVTLRCSPRSGDLSVYWYQQSLDQGLQFLIQYYNGEERAKGNILERFSAQQFPDLHSELNLSSLELGDSALYFCASSGGDRYQETQYFGPGTRLLVL.

The chain combines TRBV7-2 with TRBJ2-7; TRBD2 is a possible D gene (7 bases). Germline values: CDR1 SGHTA, CDR2 FQGNSA. CDR3 length equals 15 residues. V lost 1 base to trimming and J lost 4 bases, with 14 bases between them. The CDR3 bases are TGTGCCAGCAGCTTAGGGGGGGGCGGGGGTTACGAGCAGTACTTC. It translates to CASSLGGGGGYEQYF.

In DNA form, the CDR3 reads TGTGCCAGCAGTTTACGCCCCGGGACCTACGAGCAGTACTTC. Its protein product is CASSLRPGTYEQYF. This chain links TRBV28 with TRBJ2-7; D may be TRBD2 (5 bases). V dropped 2 bases and J dropped 2 bases, with 10 bases sitting between them. This CDR3 is 14 amino acids long. Germline assignment: CDR1 MDHEN and CDR2 SYDVKM. The full variable domain, rest sourced from reference TRBV28 and TRBJ2-7, is DVKVTQSSRYLVKRTGEKVFLECVQDMDHENMFWYRQDPGLGLRLIYFSYDVKMKEKGDIPEGYSVSREKKERFSLILESASTNQTSMYLCASSLRPGTYEQYFGPGTRLTVT.

This clone was seen more than once but under ten times. The chain is built from TRBV27 and TRBJ2-5; possible D gene TRBD2, 6 bases. V lost 5 bases and J lost 2, with 12 bases in between. Germline CDR1 reads MNHEY; CDR2 reads SMNVEV (reference sequence). The CDR3 totals 14 residues. The CDR3 coding sequence is TGTGCCAGCAGTCCCGGGGGTGAGCAAGAGACCCAGTACTTC. Translated: CASSPGGEQETQYF.

Only one count was recorded for this clone. The chain's CDR3 is CASSQAGQGGYEQYF. CDR3 in DNA: TGCGCCAGCAGCCAAGCCGGACAGGGAGGGTACGAGCAGTACTTC. V gene TRBV4-3 combines with J gene TRBJ2-7; the D gene is possibly TRBD1 (8 bases). Germline V gene lookup returns CDR1 LGHNA and CDR2 YSLEER. Trimming shortened V by 1 base and J by 4 bases, and 14 bases separated the two germline ends. This CDR3 comprises 15 residues.

This clone has just a few counts. In the same sample, other DNA sequences code for this CDR3. This chain links TRBV7-2 with TRBJ2-5; D is undetermined. This CDR3 spans 12 amino acids. Trimming left V 5 bases short and J 5 bases short, with 9 bases between. Germline V gene sequence: CDR1 SGHTA, CDR2 FQGNSA. The CDR3 spells CASSPTSETQYF. In DNA, the CDR3 is TGTGCCAGCAGCCCCACTTCGGAGACCCAGTACTTC.